This T cell receptor (beta chain) was recovered during a study of post-analysis software for immune sequencing data. Across the whole study: Included among the disease courses, which were recorded for the cohort, were relapsing-remitting, secondary progressive and progressive-relapsing multiple sclerosis.

Unique molecular identifiers had been added to the TCR beta cDNA libraries. Starting from approximately 1 to 10 million T cells, the study yielded 500,000 or so cDNA molecules. TCRdb re-called the PCR reads through MiXCR, storing one row per CDR3 protein. This table has around 200,000 distinct CDR3 sequences, 29% appearing once. On this clonotype: Its antigen is currently unknown.

Study conclusions and caveats: People with multiple sclerosis had a significantly lower normalized Chao1 diversity than controls did. Same-batch samples co-clustered strongly by F measure. Roughly 5 TRBV segments, TRBV5-6, TRBV5-1 and TRBV20-1 among them, were found more frequent in patients than controls.

V lost 4 bases and J lost 6; bases outside the gene matches: 7. CDR1 and CDR2 from the germline V gene are MDHEN and SYDVKM. This CDR3 is 15 amino acids long. V gene TRBV28 combines with J gene TRBJ2-3, with 10 nucleotides matching TRBD2. The sequence came from a girl aged 2 to 17 with multiple sclerosis. Sequencing used blood. CDR3 sequence: CASSWTSGGSDTQYF. CDR3 sequence (DNA): TGTGCCAGCAGTTGGACTAGCGGTGGTTCGGATACGCAGTATTTT.